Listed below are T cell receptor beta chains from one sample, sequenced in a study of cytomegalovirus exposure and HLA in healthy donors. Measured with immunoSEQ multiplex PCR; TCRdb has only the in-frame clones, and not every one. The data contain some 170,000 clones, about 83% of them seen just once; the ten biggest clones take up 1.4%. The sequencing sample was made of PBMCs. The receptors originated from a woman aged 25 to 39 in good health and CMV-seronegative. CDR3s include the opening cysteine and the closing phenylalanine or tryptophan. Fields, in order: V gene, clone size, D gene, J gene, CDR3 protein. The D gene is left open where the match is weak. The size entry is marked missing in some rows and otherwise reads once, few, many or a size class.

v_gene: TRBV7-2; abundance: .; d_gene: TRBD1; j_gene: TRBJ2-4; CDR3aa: CASSLGARGSAIQYF
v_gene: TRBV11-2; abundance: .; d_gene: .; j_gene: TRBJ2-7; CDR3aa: CASSLRGKVYEQYF
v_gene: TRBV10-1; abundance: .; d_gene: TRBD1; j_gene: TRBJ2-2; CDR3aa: CASSAQGARTGELFF
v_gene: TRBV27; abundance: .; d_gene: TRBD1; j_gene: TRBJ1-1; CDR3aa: CASSPRGGTGINTEAFF
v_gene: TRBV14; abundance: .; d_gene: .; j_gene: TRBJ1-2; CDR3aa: CASSHASLGVGGYTF
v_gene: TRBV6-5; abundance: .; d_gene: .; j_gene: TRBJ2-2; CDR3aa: CASRGDTGELFF
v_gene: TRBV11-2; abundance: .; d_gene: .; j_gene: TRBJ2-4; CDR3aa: CASSPRLPTFYDIQYF
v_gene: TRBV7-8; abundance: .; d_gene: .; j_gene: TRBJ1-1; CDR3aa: CASSLSQTNTEAFF
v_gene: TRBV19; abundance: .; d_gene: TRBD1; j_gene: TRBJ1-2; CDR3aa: CASSTWGQSNYGYTF
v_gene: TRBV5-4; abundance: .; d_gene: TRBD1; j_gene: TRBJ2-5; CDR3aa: CASSSGQGQKETQYF
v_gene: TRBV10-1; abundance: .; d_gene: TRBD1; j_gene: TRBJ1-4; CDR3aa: CASTKRPGQGNEKLFF
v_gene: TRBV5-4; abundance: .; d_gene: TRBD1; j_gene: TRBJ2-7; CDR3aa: CASSQDRGRRSYEQYF
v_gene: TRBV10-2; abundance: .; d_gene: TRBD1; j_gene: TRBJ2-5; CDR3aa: CASSLGAGGGETQYF
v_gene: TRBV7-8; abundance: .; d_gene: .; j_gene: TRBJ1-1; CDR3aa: CASSLAHRVNTEAFF
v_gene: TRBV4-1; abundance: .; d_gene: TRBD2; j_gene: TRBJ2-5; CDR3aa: CASSPPAGTRYF
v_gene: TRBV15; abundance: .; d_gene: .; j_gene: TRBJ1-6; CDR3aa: CATSREGGDNSPLHF
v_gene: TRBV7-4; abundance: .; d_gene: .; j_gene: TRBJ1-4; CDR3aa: CASGGKNPGKLFF
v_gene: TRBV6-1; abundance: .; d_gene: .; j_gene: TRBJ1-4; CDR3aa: CASSEEQGKPEKLFF
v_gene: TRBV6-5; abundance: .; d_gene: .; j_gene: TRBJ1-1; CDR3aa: CASRRARGTEAFF
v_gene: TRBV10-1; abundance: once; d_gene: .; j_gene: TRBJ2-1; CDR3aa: CASSEHKGYNEQFF
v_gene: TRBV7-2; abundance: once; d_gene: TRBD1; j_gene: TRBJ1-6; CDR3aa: CASIYGGDRVVAPLHF
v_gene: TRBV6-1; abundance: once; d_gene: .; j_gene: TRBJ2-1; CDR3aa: CASTQFSYNEQFF
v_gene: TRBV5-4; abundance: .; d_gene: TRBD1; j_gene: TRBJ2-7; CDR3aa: CASSSTGTGGEQYF
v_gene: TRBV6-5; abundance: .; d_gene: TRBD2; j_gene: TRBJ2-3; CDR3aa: CASSSGVTTDTQYF
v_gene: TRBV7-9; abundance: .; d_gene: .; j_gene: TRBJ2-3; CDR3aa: CASSLVQTPQDTQYF